The rows below give T cell receptor beta chains drawn from one sample of a study of cytomegalovirus exposure and HLA in healthy donors. This table comes from immunoSEQ multiplex PCR, and its TCRdb copy is limited to in-frame clones, with some not included. This table has approximately 190,000 clones, about two thirds appearing once. Source material: PBMCs. Receptor source: a man aged 40-50 years in good health and CMV-seropositive. The CDR3 runs from the conserved cysteine through the conserved F or W. A D gene is named only where the DNA matches it firmly. The size entry is marked missing in some rows and otherwise reads once, few, many or a size class.

v_gene: TRBV2
abundance: few
j_gene: TRBJ2-7
d_gene: .
CDR3aa: CASREDRSGGYEQYF
CDR3nt: TGTGCCAGCAGGGAAGACCGGTCGGGTGGCTACGAGCAGTACTTC

v_gene: TRBV5-5
abundance: .
j_gene: TRBJ1-4
d_gene: TRBD1
CDR3aa: CASSWSLQGAGEKLFF
CDR3nt: TGTGCCAGCAGCTGGTCCTTGCAGGGGGCAGGAGAAAAACTGTTTTTT

v_gene: TRBV4-3
abundance: .
j_gene: TRBJ2-5
d_gene: .
CDR3aa: CASSQGQGGKETQYF
CDR3nt: TGCGCCAGCAGCCAAGGCCAGGGAGGCAAAGAGACCCAGTACTTC

v_gene: TRBV29-1
abundance: .
j_gene: TRBJ2-3
d_gene: TRBD1
CDR3aa: CSVEGGDRGLLDTQYF
CDR3nt: TGCAGCGTTGAAGGAGGCGACAGGGGGCTTCTAGATACGCAGTATTTT

v_gene: TRBV29-1
abundance: .
j_gene: TRBJ2-7
d_gene: TRBD1
CDR3aa: CSVEGTGTGAYEQYF
CDR3nt: TGCAGCGTTGAAGGAACCGGGACAGGCGCCTACGAGCAGTACTTC

v_gene: TRBV15
abundance: few
j_gene: TRBJ2-2
d_gene: .
CDR3aa: CATSLNPYSLSNTGELFF
CDR3nt: TGTGCCACCAGCCTTAACCCCTACAGCCTATCTAACACCGGGGAGCTGTTTTTT

v_gene: TRBV4-1
abundance: .
j_gene: TRBJ2-5
d_gene: TRBD2
CDR3aa: CASSLPAGGAETQYF
CDR3nt: TGCGCCAGCAGCCTCCCCGCGGGGGGCGCGGAGACCCAGTACTTC

v_gene: TRBV18
abundance: .
j_gene: TRBJ2-1
d_gene: .
CDR3aa: CASSPAPSSYNEQFF
CDR3nt: TGTGCCAGCTCACCGGCACCTAGCTCCTACAATGAGCAGTTCTTC

v_gene: TRBV2
abundance: few
j_gene: TRBJ1-5
d_gene: TRBD1
CDR3aa: CASSGGTGRYQPQHF
CDR3nt: TGTGCCAGCAGTGGAGGGACAGGGAGGTATCAGCCCCAGCATTTT

v_gene: TRBV4-1
abundance: .
j_gene: TRBJ1-3
d_gene: .
CDR3aa: CASSFSTVAGNTIYF
CDR3nt: TGCGCCAGCAGCTTTTCGACAGTAGCTGGAAACACCATATATTTT

v_gene: TRBV12-2
abundance: .
j_gene: TRBJ2-7
d_gene: .
CDR3aa: CASRLALLCRGDEQYF
CDR3nt: TGTGCAAGTCGCTTAGCGCTTCTCTGCCGGGGAGACGAGCAGTACTTC

v_gene: TRBV10-2
abundance: once
j_gene: TRBJ2-1
d_gene: TRBD1
CDR3aa: CASSESKYRGLVVYNEQFF
CDR3nt: TGCGCCAGCAGTGAGTCGAAATACAGGGGATTGGTGGTGTACAATGAGCAGTTCTTC

v_gene: TRBV7-2
abundance: few
j_gene: TRBJ1-1
d_gene: TRBD1
CDR3aa: CASSLNRGTEAFF
CDR3nt: TGTGCCAGCAGCTTGAACAGGGGCACTGAAGCTTTCTTT

v_gene: TRBV7-8
abundance: .
j_gene: TRBJ1-2
d_gene: .
CDR3aa: CASSLVIRPDFEYGYTF
CDR3nt: TGTGCCAGCAGCTTAGTAATACGGCCGGACTTTGAATATGGCTACACCTTC

v_gene: TRBV7-2
abundance: .
j_gene: TRBJ1-2
d_gene: .
CDR3aa: CASSLPGNYGYTF
CDR3nt: TGTGCCAGCAGCTTACCGGGGAACTATGGCTACACCTTC

v_gene: TRBV2
abundance: .
j_gene: TRBJ2-2
d_gene: .
CDR3aa: CASKKRAGWSTGELFF
CDR3nt: TGTGCCAGCAAAAAAAGGGCAGGGTGGTCCACCGGGGAGCTGTTTTTT